These 24 T cell receptor beta chains originate from one sample sequenced in a study of T cells after yellow fever vaccination. TCRdb re-analysed the 5' RACE reads in MiXCR, keeping a single row per CDR3 protein. The data contain nearly 300,000 distinct CDR3 sequences, 8.5% to 10% of them singletons. The material sequenced was CD4+ T cells sorted from PBMCs, taken 5 days after the yellow fever booster vaccination. Receptor source: a man aged 18-30 years who received the YFV17D yellow fever vaccine.

The J gene is TRBJ1-5, the V gene TRBV7-2; maybe TRBD1 (6 bases). The CDR3 consists of 15 residues. Germline CDR1 reads SGHTA; CDR2 reads FQGNSA. Trimming took off 2 bases at V and 5 bases at J, with 13 bases between the two ends. In DNA form, the CDR3 reads TGTGCCAGCAGCTTATGGTCGGGGGGCTATCAGCCCCAGCATTTT. Amino acid sequence: CASSLWSGGYQPQHF.

The table lists this clonotype with a few counts. CDR3 residues: CASSQDIGAQYF. Here the CDR3 DNA reads TGCGCCAGCTCTCAGGACATTGGGGCCCAGTACTTC. The chain employs TRBV5-1 and TRBJ2-5, with a possible D match to TRBD1 (5 bases). The CDR3 covers 12 residues. Trimming shortened V by 7 bases and J by 9 bases, and 16 bases separated the two germline ends. In germline, CDR1 is SGHRS, CDR2 YFSETQ.

V usage is TRBV19 and J usage is TRBJ1-6; D gene unclear. The CDR3 totals 15 residues. The germline CDR1 and CDR2 sequences are LNHDA and SQIVND (reference sequence). Trimming took off 0 bases at V and 9 bases at J, with 12 bases between the two ends. The CDR3 here is CASSIEARRRSPLHF. In DNA, the CDR3 is TGTGCCAGTAGTATAGAGGCCAGGAGGCGTTCACCCCTCCACTTT.

V usage is TRBV4-3 and J usage is TRBJ2-2; D unresolved. This CDR3 is 15 amino acids long. V was trimmed by 4 bases and J by 4 bases, leaving 13 bases between them. The germline gives CDR1 LGHNA, CDR2 YSLEER. As DNA, the CDR3 is TGCGCCAGCAGCCCCACTCTACTCCTCACCGGGGAGCTGTTTTTT. Its protein product is CASSPTLLLTGELFF.

This clonotype showed up many times. The junction departs from germline at one end; a sequencing error may be responsible. This sequence joins TRBV2 and TRBJ2-3; D remains unclear. Germline CDR1 and CDR2: SNHLY and FYNNEI. This CDR3 is built from 12 residues. CDR3 nucleotides: TGTGCCAGCAGCGAAGGTTCAGATACGCAGTATTTT. This codes for CASSEGSDTQYF. The whole variable domain, remainder taken from reference TRBV2 and TRBJ2-3, is EPEVTQTPSHQVTQMGQEVILRCVPISNHLYFYWYRQILGQKVEFLVSFYNNEISEKSEIFDDQFSVERPDGSNFTLKIRSTKLEDSAMYFCASSEGSDTQYFGPGTRLTVL.

With regard to this clonotype: Mismatch with germline at one junction end may stem from a read error. This chain uses TRBV6-5 with TRBJ2-3; 10 bases are a match to TRBD2. Germline CDR1 is MNHEY and CDR2 is SVGAGI. The CDR3 is made up of 13 amino acids. As DNA, the CDR3 is TGTGCCACTAAGCGGGGGGGCACAGGTACGCAGTATTTT. Translation gives CATKRGGTGTQYF.

V and J are TRBV20-1 and TRBJ1-5; 7 nucleotides match TRBD1. The CDR3 has 14 residues. The J segment lost 0 bases and the V segment lost 6 bases, leaving 5 bases of the junction unmatched. Germline CDR1 DFQATT, CDR2 SNEGSKA (reference sequence). The CDR3 sequence: CSAIGTDSNQPQHF. The DNA of the CDR3 is TGCAGTGCCATAGGGACAGATAGCAATCAGCCCCAGCATTTT.

This clonotype was seen only a few times. The chain carries TRBV10-3 and TRBJ1-5, with D perhaps matching TRBD1 (5 bases). Trimming pared 0 bases from V and 7 bases from J, leaving 13 bases between. CDR3 length: 15 amino acids. Germline V gene data show CDR1 as ENHRY and CDR2 as SYGVKD. The CDR3 nucleotides read TGTGCCATCAGTGAGTCGCGGGGCGCGAGGCAGCCCCAGCATTTT. It codes for CAISESRGARQPQHF.

The V gene is TRBV4-3, the J gene TRBJ2-1; 7 bases align to TRBD2. V gave up 1 base and J gave up 7 bases; unmatched junction bases: 7. The CDR3 loop spans 15 amino acids. Germline CDR1 is LGHNA and CDR2 is YSLEER. The CDR3 sequence: CASSQVEGGRNEQFF. DNA for the CDR3: TGCGCCAGCAGCCAAGTGGAGGGAGGGAGAAATGAGCAGTTCTTC.

The table lists this clonotype with a few counts. This rearrangement joins TRBV20-1 to TRBJ2-1; D is possibly TRBD1 or TRBD2 (5 bases each). V was clipped by 1 base and J by 10 bases, with 11 bases between them. The V gene's germline CDR1 is DFQATT and CDR2 SNEGSKA (reference sequence). This CDR3 contains 12 residues. For the CDR3, the DNA is TGCAGTGCTAGAGTTGGGGGACGCGAGCAGTTCTTC. Translating gives CSARVGGREQFF.

This clonotype was counted between two and nine times. The chain employs TRBV18 and TRBJ2-3; TRBD2 matches 9 bases. The CDR3 is 15 amino acids. After removal of 7 bases from V and 4 bases from J, the junction contained 9 bases not matched to a gene. CDR1 KGHSH and CDR2 LQKENI come from the germline V gene. The CDR3 nucleotides read TGTGCCAGCTGTCGTAGCGGGGGAGGAGCAGATACGCAGTATTTT. It yields the protein CASCRSGGGADTQYF.

This clonotype was seen a handful of times. The J gene is TRBJ1-5, the V gene TRBV7-2; D unclear. V lost 5 bases and J lost 0, with 8 bases in between. CDR1 is SGHTA and CDR2 is FQGNSA in the germline V gene. The CDR3 length is 14 residues. In DNA, the CDR3 is TGTGCCAGCAGCGCCCGATATAGCAATCAGCCCCAGCATTTT. This encodes CASSARYSNQPQHF.

The V call is TRBV9, the J call TRBJ2-5; 8 bases match TRBD2. The CDR3 covers 16 residues. J gave up 4 bases and V 4 bases, and 12 bases lay outside the gene matches. Germline CDR1 SGDLS, CDR2 YYNGEE. The CDR3 spells CASSPTGFRGGETQYF. The DNA of the CDR3 is TGTGCCAGCAGCCCGACCGGGTTTCGGGGGGGAGAGACCCAGTACTTC. Complete variable domain (other parts from reference TRBV9 and TRBJ2-5): DSGVTQTPKHLITATGQRVTLRCSPRSGDLSVYWYQQSLDQGLQFLIQYYNGEERAKGNILERFSAQQFPDLHSELNLSSLELGDSALYFCASSPTGFRGGETQYFGPGTRLLVL.

This clonotype occurred a few times. The V and J genes are TRBV10-2 and TRBJ2-3; 10 bases are a match to TRBD2. V lost 8 bases, J lost 2 bases, and 10 bases stayed unmatched. Per the germline V gene, CDR1 is WSHSY and CDR2 is SAAADI. The CDR3 spans 16 residues. The CDR3 DNA sequence: TGCGCCAGCGGGGGGATAGCGGGGGGTAACACAGATACGCAGTATTTT. It encodes CASGGIAGGNTDTQYF.

This clonotype showed up just a few times. The CDR3 coding sequence is TGTGCCAGCAGTCCACCGGGACGGACCGACTATGGCTACACCTTC. Amino acids: CASSPPGRTDYGYTF. This chain links TRBV12-3 or TRBV12-4 with TRBJ1-2; weak D call: TRBD1 (5 bases). CDR3 length: 15 amino acids. V was trimmed by 5 bases and J by 3 bases, leaving 16 bases between them.

In regard to this clonotype: This could be a read error, since a much larger clone is one nucleotide away. V usage is TRBV7-2 and J usage is TRBJ2-3, with TRBD1 as a possible D gene (6 bases). CDR3 length: 15 amino acids. V lost 1 base to trimming and J lost 8 bases, with 16 bases between them. Germline V gene lookup returns CDR1 SGHTA and CDR2 FQGNSA. The CDR3 DNA is TGTGCCAGCAGCTTAGACGGACAGTCCCCAGTTACGCAGTATTTT. It yields the protein CASSLDGQSPVTQYF.

This clonotype was seen many times. The chain carries TRBV12-3 or TRBV12-4 and TRBJ1-2, with a weak D call TRBD1 (6 bases). This CDR3 has 15 residues. Trimming pared 3 bases from V and 4 bases from J, leaving 15 bases between. CDR3 amino acids: CASSLFTGIGYGYTF. The CDR3 DNA sequence: TGTGCCAGCAGTTTGTTCACAGGGATAGGCTATGGCTACACCTTC.

This clonotype showed up just a few times. The genes are TRBV5-4 and TRBJ1-2; TRBD1 is a possible D gene (6 bases). The V gene lost 4 bases and the J gene lost 0 bases, with 10 bases spanning the gap. The CDR3 runs to 14 residues. Germline-derived CDR1 and CDR2 are SGHNT and YYREEE (reference sequence). CDR3 sequence: CASSAGQTNYGYTF. The CDR3 nucleotides are TGTGCCAGCAGCGCTGGACAGACTAACTATGGCTACACCTTC.

V and J are TRBV5-1 and TRBJ2-1, with 13 bases fitting TRBD2. The ends lost 4 bases at V and 10 bases at J; junction bases unmatched: 8. CDR1 SGHRS and CDR2 YFSETQ come from the germline V gene. CDR3 size: 15 residues. For the CDR3, the DNA is TGCGCCAGCAGCCTAACTAGCGGGGGGGCAGAAGAGCAGTTCTTC. It specifies CASSLTSGGAEEQFF.

This clonotype was counted a few times. The chain employs TRBV9 and TRBJ2-1, with no clear D. Germline V gene lookup returns CDR1 SGDLS and CDR2 YYNGEE. The CDR3 extends over 16 amino acids. V lost 4 bases, J lost 3 bases, and 17 bases lay in between. This CDR3 is CASSLGSSNVYNEQFF. The CDR3 DNA reads as TGTGCCAGCAGCTTGGGATCCTCGAACGTCTACAATGAGCAGTTCTTC.

In this sample, this clonotype turned up many times. The chain recombines TRBV2 with TRBJ2-3; D is unresolved. Trimming shortened V by 10 bases and J by 8 bases, and 16 bases separated the two germline ends. The CDR3 consists of 12 residues. The germline V gene has CDR1 SNHLY and CDR2 FYNNEI. DNA for the CDR3: TGTGCCACCAGCCCAGGACCGGGTACGCAGTATTTT. This translates into CATSPGPGTQYF.

This clonotype has just a few counts. This chain connects TRBV11-2 to TRBJ2-3; 8 bases agree with TRBD1. Looked up from germline, CDR1 is SGHAT and CDR2 is FQNNGV. This CDR3 has 14 amino acids. Unmatched junction bases numbered 11, after V lost 4 bases and J lost 11 bases. DNA of the CDR3: TGTGCCAGCAGCTCCGGACAGGGACCTCAGAAGCAGTATTTT. Translated: CASSSGQGPQKQYF.

This clonotype was detected ten times or more. The chain recombines TRBV7-9 with TRBJ2-3; TRBD2 matches at 7 bases. The length of the CDR3 is 12 residues. CDR1 and CDR2 (germline): SEHNR, FQNEAQ (reference sequence). V lost 3 bases to trimming and J lost 10 bases; unmatched junction nucleotides: 4. As DNA, the CDR3 is TGTGCCAGCAGCTTCGGGGGGATCCCGCAGTATTTT. Residues: CASSFGGIPQYF.

Many counts were recorded for this clonotype. The chain is built from TRBV7-9 and TRBJ2-7, with TRBD1 matching 10 bases. J lost 6 bases, V lost 4 bases, and 9 bases had no gene match. Germline V CDR1 and CDR2: SEHNR, FQNEAQ (reference sequence). The CDR3 is 15 amino acids. DNA for the CDR3: TGTGCCAGCAGCTACCGGGACAGGGGACCCCCCGAGCAGTACTTC. Encoded protein: CASSYRDRGPPEQYF. Based on the CDR3 plus reference TRBV7-9 and TRBJ2-7, the full variable domain is DTGVSQNPRHKITKRGQNVTFRCDPISEHNRLYWYRQTLGQGPEFLTYFQNEAQLEKSRLLSDRFSAERPKGSFSTLEIQRTEQGDSAMYLCASSYRDRGPPEQYFGPGTRLTVT.